Below, one TCR beta chain is given with its context. As yet, its antigen is unknown. The record originates from a study of CD4 T cells in relation to SARS-CoV-2 and coronaviruses. The unexposed donors gave CD4+ T cells in about 2010-2019, prior to COVID-19. The cells were cultured for about 10 days before CD4+ T cells were isolated. The germline CDR1 and CDR2 sequences are KGHSH and LQKENI. The CDR3 sequence is 13 residues long. V dropped 3 bases and J dropped 6 bases, with 11 bases sitting between them. The protocol was immunoSEQ multiplex PCR, while the TCRdb copy is restricted to in-frame clones and leaves out a portion. The data hold some 26,000 clones, with over 70% observed a single time.

The sample consisted of CD4+ T cells from PBMCs, cultured in vitro. This chain links TRBV18 with TRBJ1-1; tentative D call: TRBD1 (6 bases). The TCR comes from a human donor in good health. CDR3 sequence (DNA): TGTGCCAGCTCACCGCACAGGGTGGCTGAAGCTTTCTTT. Its translation is CASSPHRVAEAFF. The full variable domain, rest sourced from reference TRBV18 and TRBJ1-1, is NAGVMQNPRHLVRRRGQEARLRCSPMKGHSHVYWYRQLPEEGLKFMVYLQKENIIDESGMPKERFSAEFPKEGPSILRIQQVVRGDSAAYFCASSPHRVAEAFFGQGTRLTVV.